These T cell receptor beta chains were read from a single sample in a study of T cell responses to AZD1222 COVID-19 vaccine. Some clones are missing from TCRdb's copy, which holds only in-frame ones; the method was immunoSEQ multiplex PCR. Seen here are 160,000 or so clones, 90% to 95% observed once, and the top ten hold roughly 5%. Material: peripheral blood, obtained 28 days after the second AZD1222 dose. Source of these receptors: an adult who received the AZD1222 COVID-19 vaccine. Both conserved end residues are part of each CDR3. The D gene is left open where the match is weak. Where a row states a size, it is once, few, many or the class of an expanded clone; other rows omit it.

13	TRBV27	TRBJ1-1	.	once	TGTGCCAGCAGTTTGGGACCCGGCACTGAAGCTTTCTTT	CASSLGPGTEAFF
16	TRBV13	TRBJ2-3	.	.	TGTGCCAGCAGCCTCGCCTGGGGTTCCTCCGAAGATACGCAGTATTTT	CASSLAWGSSEDTQYF
17	TRBV28	TRBJ2-7	.	.	TGTGCCAGCAGTCACCGGACCTACGGCGTATGGGCCCACGAGCAGTACTTC	CASSHRTYGVWAHEQYF
15	TRBV5-1	TRBJ1-6	.	.	TGCGCCAGCAGCTCCGGTTCAGCGGATAATTCACCCCTCCACTTT	CASSSGSADNSPLHF
15	TRBV7-2	TRBJ2-7	.	.	TGTGCCAGCAGCTCCAATACAGGGAGGGAGGACGAGCAGTACTTC	CASSSNTGREDEQYF
13	TRBV30	TRBJ2-3	.	.	TGTGCCTGGGGGTACGGGGGCACAGATACGCAGTATTTT	CAWGYGGTDTQYF
15	TRBV15	TRBJ1-1	.	.	TGTGCCACCAGCAGAGATCAGGGACCGGGCACTGAAGCTTTCTTT	CATSRDQGPGTEAFF
12	TRBV25-1	TRBJ2-1	.	.	TGTGCCAGCATCGGCGACAAGAGGGAAGAGTTCTTC	CASIGDKREEFF
14	TRBV29-1	TRBJ2-3	.	.	TGCAGCGTTGTGGTTTTGGGGCGTGTAGATACGCAGTATTTT	CSVVVLGRVDTQYF
13	TRBV19	TRBJ1-2	.	.	TGTGCCAGTAGTACTACAGACCCTCGGGGCTACACCTTC	CASSTTDPRGYTF
15	TRBV3-1/TRBV3-2	TRBJ1-6	TRBD1	.	TGTGCCAGCAGCCCGGGACAGGCCCATGGGTCACCCCTCCACTTT	CASSPGQAHGSPLHF
14	TRBV19	TRBJ1-5	TRBD1	.	TGTGCCAGTAGCGACAGGGGATTCAATCAGCCCCAGCATTTT	CASSDRGFNQPQHF
16	TRBV5-1	TRBJ1-4	TRBD1	.	TGCGCCAGCAGCCTACAGGGGGCTGCAACTAATGAAAAACTGTTTTTT	CASSLQGAATNEKLFF
12	TRBV12-3/TRBV12-4	TRBJ1-1	.	.	TGTGCCAGCAGCATGGGAGGGACTGAAGCTTTCTTT	CASSMGGTEAFF
15	TRBV5-1	TRBJ2-3	.	once	TGCGCCAGCGGACTGTCTGGGGCCCGCACAGATACGCAGTATTTT	CASGLSGARTDTQYF
16	TRBV7-9	TRBJ2-1	.	.	TGTGCCAGCAGACTGAGCGGTGTGAGCTCCTACAATGAGCAGTTCTTC	CASRLSGVSSYNEQFF
12	TRBV29-1	TRBJ2-3	.	.	TGCAGCGTTGCGGTGGAATCAGATACGCAGTATTTT	CSVAVESDTQYF
13	TRBV7-2	TRBJ2-7	TRBD2	few	TGTGCCAGCAGCTTAGAGCGGGGCCACGAGCAGTACTTC	CASSLERGHEQYF
17	TRBV5-4	TRBJ2-3	TRBD2	.	TGTGCCAGCAGCCTCCAGAAACTAGCGGGAGTCAAAGATACGCAGTATTTT	CASSLQKLAGVKDTQYF
16	TRBV9	TRBJ2-1	TRBD2	.	TGTGCCAGCAGCCCTGCTGCGGGAGACGCCTACAATGAGCAGTTCTTC	CASSPAAGDAYNEQFF
15	TRBV7-8	TRBJ2-1	.	.	TGTGCCAGCAGCTTAGGTCCCTGGAGGGGCAATGAGCAGTTCTTC	CASSLGPWRGNEQFF
16	TRBV13	TRBJ2-7	TRBD2	.	TGTGCCAGCAGCCCCCCGGGGAGGGTCTTCTCCTACGAGCAGTACTTC	CASSPPGRVFSYEQYF
12	TRBV7-8	TRBJ2-1	TRBD2	.	TGTGCCAGCAGCCCTAGCGGGGTAGTCCTGTTCTTC	CASSPSGVVLFF
13	TRBV11-2	TRBJ2-1	.	once	TGTGCCAGCAGCTTAGACCTCTACAATGAGCAGTTCTTC	CASSLDLYNEQFF
14	TRBV6-5	TRBJ2-7	.	.	TGTGCCAGCAGTCACTCCTCCAGTTTATACGAGCAGTACTTC	CASSHSSSLYEQYF
15	TRBV18	TRBJ2-1	.	.	TGTGCCAGCTCACCCCCGGGAATCGGGGGCAATGAGCAGTTCTTC	CASSPPGIGGNEQFF
15	TRBV2	TRBJ2-3	.	.	TGTGCCAGCATGCGGATCGTATCTTCGTCCGATACGCAGTATTTT	CASMRIVSSSDTQYF
14	TRBV7-9	TRBJ1-6	TRBD1	.	TGTGCCAGCAGCTCCGGGACAGGGTATTCACCCCTCCACTTT	CASSSGTGYSPLHF
14	TRBV7-2	TRBJ1-1	.	.	TGTGCCAGCAGCTTGGGAGGCGCCCAGGGTGAAGCTTTCTTT	CASSLGGAQGEAFF
13	TRBV14	TRBJ1-1	.	.	TGTGCCAGCAGCCAGACCGTGAACACTGAAGCTTTCTTT	CASSQTVNTEAFF
15	TRBV19	TRBJ1-1	TRBD1	.	TGTGCCAGTAGTATTCAGGGGGCCCCGAACACTGAAGCTTTCTTT	CASSIQGAPNTEAFF
15	TRBV2	TRBJ1-5	TRBD1	.	TGTGCCAGCAGTGGACAGGGGGCGAGCAATCAGCCCCAGCATTTT	CASSGQGASNQPQHF
15	TRBV7-9	TRBJ1-5	TRBD1	.	TGTGCCAGCAGCCCTAGTACAGGGGGCAATCAGCCCCAGCATTTT	CASSPSTGGNQPQHF
16	TRBV11-2	TRBJ2-1	.	.	TGTGCCAGCAGCTTAGGAGGCCACAGTTTCAACAATGAGCAGTTCTTC	CASSLGGHSFNNEQFF
16	TRBV3-1/TRBV3-2	TRBJ1-1	.	.	TGTGCCAGCAGCCAAGGGGGGGGCAGGGCGAACACTGAAGCTTTCTTT	CASSQGGGRANTEAFF
13	TRBV5-1	TRBJ2-7	.	.	TGCGCCAGCAGCAGGGGACCTAGCTACGAGCAGTACTTC	CASSRGPSYEQYF
14	TRBV2	TRBJ1-1	TRBD1	.	TGTGCCAGCAGGGCCGGGACAGGGATCCGACGGGCTTTCTTT	CASRAGTGIRRAFF
14	TRBV28	TRBJ1-6	.	.	TGTGCCAGCATAGGTGGCAGGGCTAATTCACCCCTCCACTTT	CASIGGRANSPLHF
15	TRBV6-1	TRBJ1-6	.	.	TGTGCCAGCAGTGAGGACAGTTTTTATAATTCACCCCTCCACTTT	CASSEDSFYNSPLHF
20	TRBV12-2	TRBJ2-6	.	once	TGTGCAAGTCGCTTAGAAAGGGACAGGGGGAATCTCTCTGGGGCCAACGTCCTGACTTTC	CASRLERDRGNLSGANVLTF
19	TRBV6-1	TRBJ2-6	TRBD1	.	TGTGCCAGCAGTGAAGCGGCGACAGGGGGGTCCTCTGGGGCCAACGTCCTGACTTTC	CASSEAATGGSSGANVLTF
15	TRBV2	TRBJ2-1	.	.	TGTGCCAGCAGTGAAATAAGGACGCACTACAATGAGCAGTTCTTC	CASSEIRTHYNEQFF
16	TRBV9	TRBJ2-5	.	.	TGTGCCAGCTCCAAAGGAGAGGTTCCTGGCGGGGAGACCCAGTACTTC	CASSKGEVPGGETQYF
12	TRBV5-6	TRBJ2-1	TRBD2	.	TGTGCCAGCAGCTTGGGAGCGGGGGAGGGGTTCTTC	CASSLGAGEGFF
17	TRBV4-1	TRBJ1-1	.	.	TGCGCCAGCAGCCAAGCAGGGGCCCCGACCAAGAACACTGAAGCTTTCTTT	CASSQAGAPTKNTEAFF
11	TRBV3-1/TRBV3-2	TRBJ2-5	.	.	TGTGCCAGCAGCCAGGGACAATCCCAGTACTTC	CASSQGQSQYF
15	TRBV15	TRBJ2-1	TRBD1	.	TGTGCCACCTGCGCCGGGACAGGGGCTTCGAATGAGCAGTTCTTC	CATCAGTGASNEQFF
16	TRBV7-3	TRBJ1-1	TRBD1	.	TGTGCCAGCAGCTTAATGGGGCAGGGGGCCTCCACTGAAGCTTTCTTT	CASSLMGQGASTEAFF